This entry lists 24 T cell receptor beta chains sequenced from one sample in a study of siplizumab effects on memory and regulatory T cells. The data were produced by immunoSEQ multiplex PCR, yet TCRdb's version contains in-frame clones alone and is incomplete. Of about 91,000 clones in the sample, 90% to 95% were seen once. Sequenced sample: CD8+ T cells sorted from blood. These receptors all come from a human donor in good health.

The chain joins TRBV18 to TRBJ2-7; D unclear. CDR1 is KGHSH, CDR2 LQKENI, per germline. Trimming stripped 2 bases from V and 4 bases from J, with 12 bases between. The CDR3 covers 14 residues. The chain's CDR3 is CASSPSAEDYEQYF. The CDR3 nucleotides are TGTGCCAGCTCACCATCCGCCGAGGATTACGAGCAGTACTTC.

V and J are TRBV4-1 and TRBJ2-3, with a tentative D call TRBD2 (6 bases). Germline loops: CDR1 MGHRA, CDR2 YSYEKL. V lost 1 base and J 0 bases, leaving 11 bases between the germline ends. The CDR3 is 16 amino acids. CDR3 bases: TGCGCCAGCAGCCAAGGGGGGGTGATAAGCACAGATACGCAGTATTTT. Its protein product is CASSQGGVISTDTQYF.

This CDR3 is CASSLGATGASYEQYF. The CDR3 coding sequence is TGTGCCAGCAGTTTAGGGGCGACAGGGGCCAGCTACGAGCAGTACTTC. The V call is TRBV27, the J call TRBJ2-7; 8 positions match TRBD1. CDR1 is MNHEY, CDR2 SMNVEV, per germline (reference sequence). CDR3 size: 16 residues. The trim removed 2 bases at V and 3 bases at J, leaving 9 bases unmatched.

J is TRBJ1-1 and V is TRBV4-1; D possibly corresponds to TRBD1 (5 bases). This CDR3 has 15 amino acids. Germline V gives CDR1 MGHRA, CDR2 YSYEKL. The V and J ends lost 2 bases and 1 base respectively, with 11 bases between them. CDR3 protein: CASSQWGVSNTEAFF. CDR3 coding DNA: TGCGCCAGCAGCCAATGGGGCGTCTCGAACACTGAAGCTTTCTTT.

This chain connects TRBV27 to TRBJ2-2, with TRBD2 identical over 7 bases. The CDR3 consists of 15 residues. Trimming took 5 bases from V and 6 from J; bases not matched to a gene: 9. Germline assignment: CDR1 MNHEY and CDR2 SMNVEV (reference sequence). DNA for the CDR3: TGTGCCAGCAGTCCCAGGACTAGTTCTGCCGGGGAGCTGTTTTTT. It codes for CASSPRTSSAGELFF.

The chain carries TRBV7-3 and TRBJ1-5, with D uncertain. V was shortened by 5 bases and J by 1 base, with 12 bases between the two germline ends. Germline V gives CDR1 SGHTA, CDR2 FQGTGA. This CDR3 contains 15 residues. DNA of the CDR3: TGTGCCAGCAGCACAAGGGCAGAAAGCAATCAGCCCCAGCATTTT. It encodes CASSTRAESNQPQHF.

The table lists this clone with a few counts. The CDR3 here is CASSLEGGGSYTEAFF. In DNA form, the CDR3 reads TGTGCCAGCAGCTTAGAGGGAGGGGGCTCGTACACTGAAGCTTTCTTT. V and J are TRBV7-9 and TRBJ1-1, with TRBD1 matching 7 bases. This CDR3 comprises 16 residues. Germline V gene sequence: CDR1 SEHNR, CDR2 FQNEAQ (reference sequence). Unmatched junction bases numbered 8, after V lost 1 base and J lost 3 bases.

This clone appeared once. CDR3 DNA sequence: TGTGCCAGCAGTGAGAGCGGGACGTACCAAGAGACCCAGTACTTC. Translating it yields CASSESGTYQETQYF. The V call is TRBV27, the J call TRBJ2-5, with 7 bases that match TRBD2. After removal of 5 bases from V and 0 bases from J, the junction contained 6 bases not matched to a gene. Per germline, CDR1 MNHEY and CDR2 SMNVEV (reference sequence). The CDR3 runs to 15 residues.

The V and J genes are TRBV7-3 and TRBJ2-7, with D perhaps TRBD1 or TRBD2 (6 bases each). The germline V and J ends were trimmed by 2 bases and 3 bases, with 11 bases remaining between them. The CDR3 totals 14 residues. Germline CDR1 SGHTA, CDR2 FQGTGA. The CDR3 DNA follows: TGTGCCAGCAGCTTAGAGGGGGGAAGCTACGAGCAGTACTTC. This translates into CASSLEGGSYEQYF. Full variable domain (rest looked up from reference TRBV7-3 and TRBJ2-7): GAGVSQTPSNKVTEKGKYVELRCDPISGHTALYWYRQSLGQGPEFLIYFQGTGAADDSGLPNDRFFAVRPEGSVSTLKIQRTERGDSAVYLCASSLEGGSYEQYFGPGTRLTVT.

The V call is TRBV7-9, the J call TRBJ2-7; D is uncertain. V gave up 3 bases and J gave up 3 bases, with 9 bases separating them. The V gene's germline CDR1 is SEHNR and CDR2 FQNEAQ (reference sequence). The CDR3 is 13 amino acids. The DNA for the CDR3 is TGTGCCAGCAGCTTCCCCGGAGTCTACGAGCAGTACTTC. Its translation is CASSFPGVYEQYF.

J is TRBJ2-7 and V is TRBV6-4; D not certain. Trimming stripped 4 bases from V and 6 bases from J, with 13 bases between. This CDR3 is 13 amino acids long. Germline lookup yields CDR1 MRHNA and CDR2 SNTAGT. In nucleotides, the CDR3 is TGTGCCAGCAGTGGGGGTTGCCAGAGCGAGCAGTACTTC. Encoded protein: CASSGGCQSEQYF.

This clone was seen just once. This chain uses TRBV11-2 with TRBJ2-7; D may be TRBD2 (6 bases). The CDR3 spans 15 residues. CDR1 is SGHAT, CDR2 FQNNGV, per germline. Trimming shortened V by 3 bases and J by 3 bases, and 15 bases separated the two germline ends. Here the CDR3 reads CASSLMGQGGYEQYF. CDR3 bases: TGTGCCAGCAGCTTGATGGGGCAGGGAGGCTACGAGCAGTACTTC.

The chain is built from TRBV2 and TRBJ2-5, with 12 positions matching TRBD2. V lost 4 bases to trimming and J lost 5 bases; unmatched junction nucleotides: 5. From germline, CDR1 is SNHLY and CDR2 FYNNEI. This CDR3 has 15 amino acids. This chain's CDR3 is CASSGLAGVQETQYF. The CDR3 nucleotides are TGTGCCAGCAGTGGACTAGCGGGAGTTCAGGAGACCCAGTACTTC.

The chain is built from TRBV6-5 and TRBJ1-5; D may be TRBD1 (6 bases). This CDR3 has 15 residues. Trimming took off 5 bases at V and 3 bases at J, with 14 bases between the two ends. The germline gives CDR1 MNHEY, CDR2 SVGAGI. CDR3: CASSTGTGINQPQHF. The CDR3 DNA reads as TGTGCCAGCAGTACAGGGACGGGGATCAATCAGCCCCAGCATTTT.

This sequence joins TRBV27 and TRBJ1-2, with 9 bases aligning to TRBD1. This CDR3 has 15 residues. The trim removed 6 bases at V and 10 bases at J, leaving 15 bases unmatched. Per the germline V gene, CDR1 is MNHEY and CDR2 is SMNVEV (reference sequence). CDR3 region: CASSLGSRDRVDYTF. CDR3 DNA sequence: TGTGCCAGCAGCTTAGGTAGCCGGGACAGGGTGGACTACACCTTC.

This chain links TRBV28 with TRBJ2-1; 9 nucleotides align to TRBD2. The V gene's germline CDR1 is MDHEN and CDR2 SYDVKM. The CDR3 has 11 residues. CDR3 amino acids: CAAGGYNEQFF. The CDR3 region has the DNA TGTGCAGCGGGAGGTTACAATGAGCAGTTCTTC.

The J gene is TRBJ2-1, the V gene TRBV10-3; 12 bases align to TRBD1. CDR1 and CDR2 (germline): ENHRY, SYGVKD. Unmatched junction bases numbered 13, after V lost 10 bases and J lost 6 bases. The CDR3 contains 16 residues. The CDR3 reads CATLPGTGGLFNEQFF. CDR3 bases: TGTGCCACTCTCCCCGGGACAGGGGGCTTATTCAATGAGCAGTTCTTC.

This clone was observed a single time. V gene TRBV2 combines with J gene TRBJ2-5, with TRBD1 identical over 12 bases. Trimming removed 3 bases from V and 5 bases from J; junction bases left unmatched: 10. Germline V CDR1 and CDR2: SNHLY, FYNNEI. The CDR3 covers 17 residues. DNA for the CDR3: TGTGCCAGCAGTGAGGGGACAGGGGGCTCGTTTTACGAGACCCAGTACTTC. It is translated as CASSEGTGGSFYETQYF.

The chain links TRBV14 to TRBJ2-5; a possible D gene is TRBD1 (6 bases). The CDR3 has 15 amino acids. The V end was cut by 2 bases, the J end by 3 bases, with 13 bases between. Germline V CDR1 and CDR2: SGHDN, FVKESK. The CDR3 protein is CASSQPQGGEETQYF. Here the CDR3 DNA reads TGTGCCAGCAGCCAACCCCAAGGGGGAGAAGAGACCCAGTACTTC.

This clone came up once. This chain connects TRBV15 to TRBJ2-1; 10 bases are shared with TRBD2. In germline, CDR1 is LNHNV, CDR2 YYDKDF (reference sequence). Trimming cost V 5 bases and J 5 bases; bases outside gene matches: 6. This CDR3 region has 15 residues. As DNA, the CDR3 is TGTGCCACCAGCGGCAGCGGGGGGGCAGACAATGAGCAGTTCTTC. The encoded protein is CATSGSGGADNEQFF.

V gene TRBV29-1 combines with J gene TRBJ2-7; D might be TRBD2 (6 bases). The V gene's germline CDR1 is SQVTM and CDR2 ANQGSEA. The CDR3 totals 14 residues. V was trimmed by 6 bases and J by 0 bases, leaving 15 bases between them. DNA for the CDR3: TGCAGCGTAGGAGAAAGGGAGGCCTCCTACGAGCAGTACTTC. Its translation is CSVGEREASYEQYF.

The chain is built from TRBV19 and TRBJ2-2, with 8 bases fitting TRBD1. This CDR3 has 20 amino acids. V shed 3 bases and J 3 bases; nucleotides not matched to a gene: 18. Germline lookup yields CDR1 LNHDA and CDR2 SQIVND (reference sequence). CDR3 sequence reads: CASSMAWDRRGTEDTGELFF. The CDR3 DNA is TGTGCCAGTAGTATGGCATGGGACAGGCGCGGGACGGAGGACACCGGGGAGCTGTTTTTT.

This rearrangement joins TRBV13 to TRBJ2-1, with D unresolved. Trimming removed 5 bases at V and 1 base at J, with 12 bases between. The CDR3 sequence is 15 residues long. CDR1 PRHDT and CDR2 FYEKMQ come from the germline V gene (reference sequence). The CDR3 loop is CASSAFTWSYNEQFF. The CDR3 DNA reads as TGTGCCAGCAGCGCTTTTACGTGGTCCTACAATGAGCAGTTCTTC.

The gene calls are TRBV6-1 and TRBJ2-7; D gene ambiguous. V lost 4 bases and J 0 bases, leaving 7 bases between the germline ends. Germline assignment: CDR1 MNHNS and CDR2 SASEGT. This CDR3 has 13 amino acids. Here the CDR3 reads CASSGWGSYEQYF. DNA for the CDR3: TGTGCCAGCAGTGGGTGGGGCTCCTACGAGCAGTACTTC.